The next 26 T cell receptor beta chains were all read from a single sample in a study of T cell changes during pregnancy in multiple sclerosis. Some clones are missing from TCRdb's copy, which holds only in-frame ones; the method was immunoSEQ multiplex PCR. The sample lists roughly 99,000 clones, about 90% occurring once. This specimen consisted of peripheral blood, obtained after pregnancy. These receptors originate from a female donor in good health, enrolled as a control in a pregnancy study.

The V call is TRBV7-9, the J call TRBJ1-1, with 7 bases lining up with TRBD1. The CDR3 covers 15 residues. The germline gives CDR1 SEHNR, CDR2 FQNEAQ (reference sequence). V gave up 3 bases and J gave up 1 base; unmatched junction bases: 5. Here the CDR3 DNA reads TGTGCCAGCAGCTTGGGACAGAGCCAGAACACTGAAGCTTTCTTT. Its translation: CASSLGQSQNTEAFF.

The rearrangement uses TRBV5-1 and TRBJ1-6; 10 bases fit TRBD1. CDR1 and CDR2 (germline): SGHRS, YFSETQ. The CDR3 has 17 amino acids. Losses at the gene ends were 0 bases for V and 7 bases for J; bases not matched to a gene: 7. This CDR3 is CASSLGDRGSGNSPLHF. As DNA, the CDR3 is TGCGCCAGCAGCTTGGGGGACAGGGGCAGTGGAAATTCACCCCTCCACTTT.

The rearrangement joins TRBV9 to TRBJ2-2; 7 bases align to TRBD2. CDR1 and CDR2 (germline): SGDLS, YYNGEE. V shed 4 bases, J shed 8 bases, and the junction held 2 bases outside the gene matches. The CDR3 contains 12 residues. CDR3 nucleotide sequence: TGTGCCAGCAGCCCGGGGGGAGGGGAGCTGTTTTTT. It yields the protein CASSPGGGELFF.

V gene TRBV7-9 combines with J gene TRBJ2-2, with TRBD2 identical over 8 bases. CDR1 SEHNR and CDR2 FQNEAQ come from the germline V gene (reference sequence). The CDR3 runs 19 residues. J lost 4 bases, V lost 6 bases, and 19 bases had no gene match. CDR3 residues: CASRDLAGTYTNSTGELFF. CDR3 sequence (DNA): TGTGCCAGCAGGGACTTAGCGGGGACTTACACTAACTCCACCGGGGAGCTGTTTTTT.

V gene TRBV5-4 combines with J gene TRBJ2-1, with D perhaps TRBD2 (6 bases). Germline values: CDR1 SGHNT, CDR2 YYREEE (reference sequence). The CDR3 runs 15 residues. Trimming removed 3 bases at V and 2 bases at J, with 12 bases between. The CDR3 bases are TGTGCCAGCAGCTGGGGTAGCGGAACCTACAATGAGCAGTTCTTC. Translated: CASSWGSGTYNEQFF.

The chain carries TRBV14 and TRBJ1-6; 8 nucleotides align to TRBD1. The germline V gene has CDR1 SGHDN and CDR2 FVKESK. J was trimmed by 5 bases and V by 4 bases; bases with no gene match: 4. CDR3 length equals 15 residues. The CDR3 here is CASSRRQGHNSPLHF. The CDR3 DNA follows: TGTGCCAGCAGCCGACGACAGGGGCATAATTCACCCCTCCACTTT.

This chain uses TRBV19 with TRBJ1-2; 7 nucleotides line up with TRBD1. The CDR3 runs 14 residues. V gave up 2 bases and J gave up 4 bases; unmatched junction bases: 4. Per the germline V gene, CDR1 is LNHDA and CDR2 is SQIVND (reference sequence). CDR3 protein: CASSIPTGLYGYTF. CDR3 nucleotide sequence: TGTGCCAGTAGTATACCGACAGGGCTCTATGGCTACACCTTC.

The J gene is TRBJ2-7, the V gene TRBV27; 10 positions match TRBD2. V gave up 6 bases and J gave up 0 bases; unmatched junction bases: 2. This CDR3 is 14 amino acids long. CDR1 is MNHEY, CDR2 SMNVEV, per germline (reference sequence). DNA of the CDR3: TGTGCCAGCAGGGGACTAGCGAACTCCTACGAGCAGTACTTC. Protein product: CASRGLANSYEQYF.

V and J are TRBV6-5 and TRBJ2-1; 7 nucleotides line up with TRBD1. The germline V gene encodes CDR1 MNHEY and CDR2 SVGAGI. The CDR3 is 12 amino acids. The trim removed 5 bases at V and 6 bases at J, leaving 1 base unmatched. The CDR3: CASSAGGNEQFF. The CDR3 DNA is TGTGCCAGCAGTGCAGGGGGCAATGAGCAGTTCTTC.

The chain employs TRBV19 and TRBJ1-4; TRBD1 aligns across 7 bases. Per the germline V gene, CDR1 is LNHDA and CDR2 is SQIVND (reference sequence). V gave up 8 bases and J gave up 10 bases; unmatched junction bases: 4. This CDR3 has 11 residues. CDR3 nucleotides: TGTGCCAGTTCCAGGGGGAGAAAACTGTTTTTT. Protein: CASSRGRKLFF.

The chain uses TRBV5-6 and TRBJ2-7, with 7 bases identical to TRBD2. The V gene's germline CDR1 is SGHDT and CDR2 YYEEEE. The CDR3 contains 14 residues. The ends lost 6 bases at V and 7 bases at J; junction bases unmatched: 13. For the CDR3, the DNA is TGTGCCAGCAAAGTCGATGGCGGGAGTGAGGAGCAGTACTTC. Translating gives CASKVDGGSEEQYF.

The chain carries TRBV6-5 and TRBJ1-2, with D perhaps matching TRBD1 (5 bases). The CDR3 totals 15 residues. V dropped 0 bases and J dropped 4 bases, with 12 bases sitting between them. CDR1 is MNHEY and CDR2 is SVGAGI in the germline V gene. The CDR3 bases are TGTGCCAGCAGTTACTCGGCCGTGCAGGGCTATGGCTACACCTTC. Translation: CASSYSAVQGYGYTF.

The CDR3 nucleotides are TGTGCCAGCACTGAACAGGGGCGCACAGATACGCAGTATTTT. Protein product: CASTEQGRTDTQYF. The V call is TRBV6-6, the J call TRBJ2-3; 7 nucleotides line up with TRBD1. The V segment lost 7 bases and the J segment 1 base; nucleotides outside the gene matches: 5. Germline CDR1 is MNHNY and CDR2 is SVGAGI (reference sequence). The CDR3 is made up of 14 amino acids.

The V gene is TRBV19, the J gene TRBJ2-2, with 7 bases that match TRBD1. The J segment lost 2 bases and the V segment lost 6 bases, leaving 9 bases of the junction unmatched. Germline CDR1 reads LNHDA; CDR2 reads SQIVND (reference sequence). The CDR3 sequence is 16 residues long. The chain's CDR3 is CASRDRTGANTGELFF. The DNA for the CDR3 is TGTGCCAGTAGAGATAGGACAGGCGCAAACACCGGGGAGCTGTTTTTT.

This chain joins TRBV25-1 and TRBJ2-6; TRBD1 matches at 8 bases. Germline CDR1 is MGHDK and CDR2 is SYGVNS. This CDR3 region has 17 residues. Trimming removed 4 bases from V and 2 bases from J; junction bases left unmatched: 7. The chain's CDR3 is CASSAGQVAPGANVLTF. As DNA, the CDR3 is TGTGCCAGCAGTGCGGGACAGGTCGCTCCTGGGGCCAACGTCCTGACTTTC.

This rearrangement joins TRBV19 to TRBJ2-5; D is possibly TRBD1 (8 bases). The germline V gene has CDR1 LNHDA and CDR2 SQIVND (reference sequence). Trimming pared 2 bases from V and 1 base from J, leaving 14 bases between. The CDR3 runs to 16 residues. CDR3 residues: CASSIRTGRAQETQYF. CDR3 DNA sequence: TGTGCCAGTAGTATAAGGACAGGGAGGGCCCAAGAGACCCAGTACTTC.

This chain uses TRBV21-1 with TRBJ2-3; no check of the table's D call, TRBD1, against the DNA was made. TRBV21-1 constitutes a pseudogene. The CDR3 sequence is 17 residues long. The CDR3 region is CASSNQMTGVRTDTQYF. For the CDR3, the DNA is TGTGCCAGCAGCAATCAAATGACAGGGGTACGGACAGATACGCAGTATTTT.

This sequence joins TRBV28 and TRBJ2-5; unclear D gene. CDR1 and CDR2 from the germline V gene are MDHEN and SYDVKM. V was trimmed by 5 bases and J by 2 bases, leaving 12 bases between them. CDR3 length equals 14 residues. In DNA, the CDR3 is TGTGCCAGCAGTGATCGGCTGAGGCAAGAGACCCAGTACTTC. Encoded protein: CASSDRLRQETQYF.

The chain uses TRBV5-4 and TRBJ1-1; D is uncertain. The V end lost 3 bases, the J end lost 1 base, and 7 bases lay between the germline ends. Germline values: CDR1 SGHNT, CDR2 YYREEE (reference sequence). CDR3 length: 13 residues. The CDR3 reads CASSSRENTEAFF. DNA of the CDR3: TGTGCCAGCAGCTCCCGGGAGAACACTGAAGCTTTCTTT.

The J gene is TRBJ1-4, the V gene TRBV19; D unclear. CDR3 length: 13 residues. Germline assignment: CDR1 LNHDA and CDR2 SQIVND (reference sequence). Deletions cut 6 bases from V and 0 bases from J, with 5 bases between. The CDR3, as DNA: TGTGCCAGTAGGAGAACAACTAATGAAAAACTGTTTTTT. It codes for CASRRTTNEKLFF.

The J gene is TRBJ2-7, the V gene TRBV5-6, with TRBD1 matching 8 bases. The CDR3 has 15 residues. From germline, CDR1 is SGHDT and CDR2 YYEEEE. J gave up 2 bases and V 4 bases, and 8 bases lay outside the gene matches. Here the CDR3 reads CASSPIQGATYEQYF. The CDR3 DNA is TGTGCCAGCAGCCCGATCCAGGGGGCCACCTACGAGCAGTACTTC.

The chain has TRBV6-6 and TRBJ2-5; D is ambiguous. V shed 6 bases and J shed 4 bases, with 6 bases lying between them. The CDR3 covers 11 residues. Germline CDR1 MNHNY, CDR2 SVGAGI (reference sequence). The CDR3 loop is CASSPSETQYF. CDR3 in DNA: TGTGCCAGCAGCCCCTCAGAGACCCAGTACTTC.

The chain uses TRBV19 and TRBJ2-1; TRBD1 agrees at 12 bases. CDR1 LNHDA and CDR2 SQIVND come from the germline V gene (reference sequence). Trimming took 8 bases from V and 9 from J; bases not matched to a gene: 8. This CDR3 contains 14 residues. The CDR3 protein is CASRQGTGGREQFF. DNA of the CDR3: TGTGCCAGTCGCCAGGGGACAGGGGGCCGTGAGCAGTTCTTC.

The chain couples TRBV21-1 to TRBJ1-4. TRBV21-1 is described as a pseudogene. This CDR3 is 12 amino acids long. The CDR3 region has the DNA TGTGCCAGCAGCCCCCCCGATGAAAAACTGTTTTTT. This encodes CASSPPDEKLFF.

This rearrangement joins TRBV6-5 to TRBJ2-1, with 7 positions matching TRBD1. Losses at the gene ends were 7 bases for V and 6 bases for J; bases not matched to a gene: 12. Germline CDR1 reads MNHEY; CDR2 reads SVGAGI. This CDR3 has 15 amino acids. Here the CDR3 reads CASTFRQTGLNEQFF. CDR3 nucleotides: TGTGCCAGCACCTTTCGGCAGACAGGGCTCAATGAGCAGTTCTTC.

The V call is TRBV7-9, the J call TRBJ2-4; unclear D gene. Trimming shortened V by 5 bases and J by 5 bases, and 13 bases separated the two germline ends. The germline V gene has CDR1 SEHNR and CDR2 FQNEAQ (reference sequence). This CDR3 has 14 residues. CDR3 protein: CASSAWAGQNIQYF. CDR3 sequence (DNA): TGTGCCAGCAGCGCATGGGCAGGTCAAAACATTCAGTACTTC.